Given below is one T cell receptor (beta chain) in context. This entry belongs to a study of CD8 T cells in ankylosing spondylitis. TCRdb used MiXCR to reprocess the 5' RACE reads, holding one entry per CDR3 protein. The profile covers about 250,000 distinct CDR3 sequences, with 18% appearing a single time and approximately 32% taken by the ten largest. The sample was blood, either unsorted or a sorted T cell fraction (not recorded which). This clonotype was obtained from a male donor with ankylosing spondylitis or in good health (not recorded which).

The CDR3 reads CASHSQPYGYTF. The CDR3, as DNA: TGTGCCAGCCATAGCCAGCCCTATGGCTACACCTTC. The gene calls are TRBV21-1 and TRBJ1-2. TRBV21-1 is a recognized pseudogene. The length of the CDR3 is 12 residues.